A selection of T cell receptor beta chains follows, all from one sample in a study of T cell repertoires in cytomegalovirus infection. Antigens for these TCRs are unknown. Each CDR3 protein is one row after TCRdb ran MiXCR on the reads. The sample shows 90,000 to 130,000 distinct CDR3 sequences, about 9.5% of them seen only once. Sequences were obtained from PBMCs, sequenced either directly or after in vitro stimulation (not recorded which). Receptors originate from a human donor in good health (CMV status not recorded). Some clones in this sample may be carry-over from other donors' samples. The CDR3 runs from the conserved cysteine through the conserved F or W. A D gene is named only where the DNA matches it firmly.

j_call v_call d_call cdr3_aa
TRBJ1-2 TRBV7-3 . CASSLRGHDPSGYTF
TRBJ2-1 TRBV6-6 . CASSLEGRGQFF
TRBJ2-6 TRBV7-8 . CASQLGANVLTF
TRBJ1-3 TRBV7-2 . CASSSRGDSGNTIYF
TRBJ2-1 TRBV4-3 TRBD2 CASSQALAGVYNEQFF
TRBJ2-5 TRBV28 . CASSGRGLGTQYF
TRBJ1-5 TRBV7-2 . CASSWAGHSNQPQHF
TRBJ1-2 TRBV2 . CASNGGGIGYTF
TRBJ1-2 TRBV7-2 . CASSLGRAGLVYGYTF
TRBJ2-1 TRBV11-2 TRBD2 CASSLDGASGISLGEQFF
TRBJ1-1 TRBV24-1 . CATSAGGGTEAFF
TRBJ2-3 TRBV4-3 . CASSQDEAHTDTQYF
TRBJ2-1 TRBV5-4 . CASGGRDKHNEQFF